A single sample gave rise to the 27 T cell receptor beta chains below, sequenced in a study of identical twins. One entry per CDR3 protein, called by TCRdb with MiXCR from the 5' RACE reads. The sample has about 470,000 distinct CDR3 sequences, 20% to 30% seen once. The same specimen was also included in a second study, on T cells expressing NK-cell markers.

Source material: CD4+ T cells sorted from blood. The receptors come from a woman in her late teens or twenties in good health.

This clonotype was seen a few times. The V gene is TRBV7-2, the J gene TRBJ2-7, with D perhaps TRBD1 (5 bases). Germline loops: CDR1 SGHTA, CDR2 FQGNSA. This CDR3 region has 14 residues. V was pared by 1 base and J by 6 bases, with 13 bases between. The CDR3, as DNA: TGTGCCAGCAGCTTAGACAGAGCAGGGCTCGAGCAGTACTTC. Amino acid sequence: CASSLDRAGLEQYF.

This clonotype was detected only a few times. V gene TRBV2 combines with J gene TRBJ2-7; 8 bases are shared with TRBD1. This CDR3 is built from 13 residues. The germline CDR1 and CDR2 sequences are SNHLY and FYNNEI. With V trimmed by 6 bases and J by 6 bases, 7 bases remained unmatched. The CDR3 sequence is CASRNFDRGEQYF. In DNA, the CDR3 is TGTGCCAGCAGAAACTTCGACAGGGGCGAGCAGTACTTC.

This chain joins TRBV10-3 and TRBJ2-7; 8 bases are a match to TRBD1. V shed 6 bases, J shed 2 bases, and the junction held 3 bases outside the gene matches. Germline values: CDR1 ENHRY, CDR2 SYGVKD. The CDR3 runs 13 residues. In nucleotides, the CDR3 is TGTGCCATCAGCGGGACAGGAGCCTACGAGCAGTACTTC. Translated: CAISGTGAYEQYF.

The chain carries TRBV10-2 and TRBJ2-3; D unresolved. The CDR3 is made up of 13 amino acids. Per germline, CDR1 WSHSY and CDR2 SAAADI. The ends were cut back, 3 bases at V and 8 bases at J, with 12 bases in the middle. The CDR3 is CASSDSRVSTQYF. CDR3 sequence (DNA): TGCGCCAGCAGTGATAGCCGGGTTAGTACGCAGTATTTT.

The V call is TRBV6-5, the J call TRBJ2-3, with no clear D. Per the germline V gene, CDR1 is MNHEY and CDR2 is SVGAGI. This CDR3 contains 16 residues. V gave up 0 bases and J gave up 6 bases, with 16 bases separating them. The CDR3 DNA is TGTGCCAGCAGTTACTCGATGGGTCGGGTCCGGGATACGCAGTATTTT. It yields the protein CASSYSMGRVRDTQYF.

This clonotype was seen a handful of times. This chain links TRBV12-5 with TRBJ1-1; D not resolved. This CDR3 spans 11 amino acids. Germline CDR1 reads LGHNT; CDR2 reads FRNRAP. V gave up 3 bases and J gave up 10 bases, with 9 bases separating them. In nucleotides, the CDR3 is TGTGCTAGTGGTTTATCGGCCGGAGCTTTCTTT. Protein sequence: CASGLSAGAFF.

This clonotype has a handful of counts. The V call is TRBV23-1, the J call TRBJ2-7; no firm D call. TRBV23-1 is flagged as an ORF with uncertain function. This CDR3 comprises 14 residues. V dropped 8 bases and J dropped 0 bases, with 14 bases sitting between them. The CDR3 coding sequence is TGCGCCAGCGGAACCGGGCCAAGCTCCTACGAGCAGTACTTC. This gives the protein CASGTGPSSYEQYF.

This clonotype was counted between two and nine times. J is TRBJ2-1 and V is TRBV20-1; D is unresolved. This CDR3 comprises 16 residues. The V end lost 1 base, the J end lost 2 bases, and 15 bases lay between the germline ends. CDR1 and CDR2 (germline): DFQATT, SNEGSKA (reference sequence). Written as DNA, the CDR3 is TGCAGTGCTAGAGTCCGGACGGCGAAAGCCTACAATGAGCAGTTCTTC. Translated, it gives CSARVRTAKAYNEQFF.

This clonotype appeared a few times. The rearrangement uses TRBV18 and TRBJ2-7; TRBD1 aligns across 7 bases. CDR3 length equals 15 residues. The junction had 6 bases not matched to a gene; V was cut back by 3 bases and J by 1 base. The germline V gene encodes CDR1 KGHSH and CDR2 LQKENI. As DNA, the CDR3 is TGTGCCAGCTCACCGGTGTACAGGGGATCCTACGAGCAGTACTTC. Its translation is CASSPVYRGSYEQYF.

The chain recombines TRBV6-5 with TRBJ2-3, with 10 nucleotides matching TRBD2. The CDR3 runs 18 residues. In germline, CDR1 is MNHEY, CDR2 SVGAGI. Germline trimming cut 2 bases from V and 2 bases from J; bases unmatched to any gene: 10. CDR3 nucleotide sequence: TGTGCCAGCAGTTACCGCCTCCAGCTAGCGGGGGTCACAGATACGCAGTATTTT. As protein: CASSYRLQLAGVTDTQYF.

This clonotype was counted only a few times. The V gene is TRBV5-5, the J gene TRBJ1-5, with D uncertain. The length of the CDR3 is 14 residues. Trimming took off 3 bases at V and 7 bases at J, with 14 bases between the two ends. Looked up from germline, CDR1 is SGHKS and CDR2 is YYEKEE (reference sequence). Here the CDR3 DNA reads TGTGCCAGCAGCTCGGTGGGCAGTCGACAGCCCCAGCATTTT. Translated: CASSSVGSRQPQHF.

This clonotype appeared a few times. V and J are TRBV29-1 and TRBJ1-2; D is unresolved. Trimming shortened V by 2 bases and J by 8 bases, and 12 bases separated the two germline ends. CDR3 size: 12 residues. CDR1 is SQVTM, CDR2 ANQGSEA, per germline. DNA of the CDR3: TGCAGCGTTGAACTAGGAAGAGAAGGCTACACCTTC. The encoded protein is CSVELGREGYTF.

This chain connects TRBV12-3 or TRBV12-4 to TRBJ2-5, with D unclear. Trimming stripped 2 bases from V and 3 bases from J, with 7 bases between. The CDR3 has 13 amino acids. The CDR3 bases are TGTGCCAGCAGTTTAACCCCCAAAGAGACCCAGTACTTC. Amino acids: CASSLTPKETQYF.

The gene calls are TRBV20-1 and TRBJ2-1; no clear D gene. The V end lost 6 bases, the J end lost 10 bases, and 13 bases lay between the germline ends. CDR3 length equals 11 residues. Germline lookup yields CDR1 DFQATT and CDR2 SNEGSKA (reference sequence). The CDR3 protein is CSAGRLREQFF. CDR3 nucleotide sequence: TGCAGTGCCGGTCGACTTCGGGAGCAGTTCTTC.

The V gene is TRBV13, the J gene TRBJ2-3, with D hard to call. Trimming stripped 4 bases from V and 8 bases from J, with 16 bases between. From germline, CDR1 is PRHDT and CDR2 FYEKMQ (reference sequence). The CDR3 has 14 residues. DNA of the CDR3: TGTGCCAGCAGCTCGACCATAGAACGATTTACGCAGTATTTT. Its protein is CASSSTIERFTQYF.

Here the CDR3 reads CSASLAGVNTGELFF. In nucleotides, the CDR3 is TGCAGTGCTAGTTTAGCGGGGGTGAACACCGGGGAGCTGTTTTTT. The chain joins TRBV20-1 to TRBJ2-2; TRBD2 matches at 9 bases. CDR1 is DFQATT and CDR2 is SNEGSKA in the germline V gene (reference sequence). Trimming at V came to 3 bases and at J to 1 base, leaving 3 bases not matched to a gene. The CDR3 contains 15 residues.

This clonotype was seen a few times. The chain's CDR3 is CASSDEGVAYTYNEQFF. CDR3 DNA sequence: TGTGCCAGCAGCGACGAGGGGGTAGCGTACACTTACAATGAGCAGTTCTTC. V is TRBV7-6 and J is TRBJ2-1; maybe TRBD1 (6 bases). CDR3 length equals 17 residues. Per germline, CDR1 SGHVS and CDR2 FNYEAQ. Trimming left V 5 bases short and J 4 bases short, with 21 bases between.

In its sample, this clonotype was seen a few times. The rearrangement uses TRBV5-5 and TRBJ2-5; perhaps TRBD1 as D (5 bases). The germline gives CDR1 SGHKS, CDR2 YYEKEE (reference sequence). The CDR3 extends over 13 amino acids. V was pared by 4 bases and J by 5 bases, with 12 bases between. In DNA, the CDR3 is TGTGCCAGCAGCCGGGCAGGGTTGGAGACCCAGTACTTC. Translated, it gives CASSRAGLETQYF.

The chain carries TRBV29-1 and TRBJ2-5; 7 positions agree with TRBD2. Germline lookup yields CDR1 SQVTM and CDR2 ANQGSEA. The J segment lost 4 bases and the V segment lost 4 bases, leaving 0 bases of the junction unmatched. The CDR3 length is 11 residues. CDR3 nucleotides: TGCAGCGTTGCGGGGGGAGAGACCCAGTACTTC. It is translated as CSVAGGETQYF.

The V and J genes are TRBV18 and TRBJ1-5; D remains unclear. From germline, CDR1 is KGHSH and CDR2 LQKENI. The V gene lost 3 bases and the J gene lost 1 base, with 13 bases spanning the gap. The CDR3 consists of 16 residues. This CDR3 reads CASSPGKGGSNQPQHF. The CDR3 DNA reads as TGTGCCAGCTCACCCGGAAAGGGTGGCAGCAATCAGCCCCAGCATTTT.

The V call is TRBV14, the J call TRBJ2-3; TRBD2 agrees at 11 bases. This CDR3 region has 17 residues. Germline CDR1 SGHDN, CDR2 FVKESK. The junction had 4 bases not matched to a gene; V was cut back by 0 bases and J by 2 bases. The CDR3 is CASSQDRTSGYTDTQYF. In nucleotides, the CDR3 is TGTGCCAGCAGCCAAGATAGGACTAGCGGGTACACAGATACGCAGTATTTT. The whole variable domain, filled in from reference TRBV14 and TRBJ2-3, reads EAGVTQFPSHSVIEKGQTVTLRCDPISGHDNLYWYRRVMGKEIKFLLHFVKESKQDESGMPNNRFLAERTGGTYSTLKVQPAELEDSGVYFCASSQDRTSGYTDTQYFGPGTRLTVL.

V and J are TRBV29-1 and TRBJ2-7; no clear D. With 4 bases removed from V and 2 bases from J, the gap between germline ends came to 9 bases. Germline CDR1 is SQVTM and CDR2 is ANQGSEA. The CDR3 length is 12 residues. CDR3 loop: CSVVPGTYEQYF. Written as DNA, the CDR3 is TGCAGCGTTGTTCCAGGAACCTACGAGCAGTACTTC.

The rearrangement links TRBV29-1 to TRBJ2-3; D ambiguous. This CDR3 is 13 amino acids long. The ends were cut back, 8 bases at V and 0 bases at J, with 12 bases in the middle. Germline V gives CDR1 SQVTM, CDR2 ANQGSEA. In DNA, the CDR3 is TGCAGCTCAGGTGGTAGCAGCACAGATACGCAGTATTTT. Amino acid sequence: CSSGGSSTDTQYF.

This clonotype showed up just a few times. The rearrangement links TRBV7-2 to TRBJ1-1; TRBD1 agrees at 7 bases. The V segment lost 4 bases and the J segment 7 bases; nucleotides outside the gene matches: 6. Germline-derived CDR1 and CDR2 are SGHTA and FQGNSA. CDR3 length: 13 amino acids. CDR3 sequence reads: CASSYRQGVEAFF. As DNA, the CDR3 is TGTGCCAGCAGCTACCGACAGGGAGTTGAAGCTTTCTTT.

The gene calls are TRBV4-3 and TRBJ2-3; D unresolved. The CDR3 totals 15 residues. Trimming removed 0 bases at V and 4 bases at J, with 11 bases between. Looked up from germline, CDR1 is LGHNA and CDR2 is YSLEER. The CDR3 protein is CASSQDWNRADTQYF. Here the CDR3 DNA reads TGCGCCAGCAGCCAAGATTGGAATAGGGCAGATACGCAGTATTTT.

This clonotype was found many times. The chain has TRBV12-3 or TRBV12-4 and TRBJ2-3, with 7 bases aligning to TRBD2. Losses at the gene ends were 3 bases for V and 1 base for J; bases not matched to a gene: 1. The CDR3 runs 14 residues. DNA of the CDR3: TGTGCCAGCAGTTTGAGCGGGGGCACAGATACGCAGTATTTT. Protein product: CASSLSGGTDTQYF.

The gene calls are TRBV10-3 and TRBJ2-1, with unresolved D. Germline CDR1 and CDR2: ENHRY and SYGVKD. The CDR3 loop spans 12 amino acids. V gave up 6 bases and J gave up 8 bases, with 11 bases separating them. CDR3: CAISPGEDEQFF. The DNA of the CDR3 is TGTGCCATCAGCCCCGGCGAAGATGAGCAGTTCTTC.